This TCR beta chain was identified during a study of blood T cell repertoires in COVID-19. Study-wide background: T cells, B-cell-depleted T cells, or PBMCs provided the cDNA or gDNA that served as material.

Generated by immunoSEQ multiplex PCR, the TCRdb table keeps only in-frame clones and is missing some. The repertoire has 150,000 to 180,000 clones, 70% to 90% of them found once; the top ten carry 0.6% to 0.7%. The germline V and J ends were trimmed by 0 bases and 6 bases, with 15 bases remaining between them. Germline V gives CDR1 PRHDT, CDR2 FYEKMQ (reference sequence). This CDR3 has 15 amino acids. The V gene is TRBV13, the J gene TRBJ2-7; maybe TRBD1 (6 bases). Sequencing was done on a sample of peripheral blood. The clonotype was recovered from a man aged 55 to 70 with COVID-19, enrolled during active disease. The CDR3, as DNA: TGTGCCAGCAGCTTAGGTGACAGGATAACCGGCGAGCAGTACTTC. Protein product: CASSLGDRITGEQYF.